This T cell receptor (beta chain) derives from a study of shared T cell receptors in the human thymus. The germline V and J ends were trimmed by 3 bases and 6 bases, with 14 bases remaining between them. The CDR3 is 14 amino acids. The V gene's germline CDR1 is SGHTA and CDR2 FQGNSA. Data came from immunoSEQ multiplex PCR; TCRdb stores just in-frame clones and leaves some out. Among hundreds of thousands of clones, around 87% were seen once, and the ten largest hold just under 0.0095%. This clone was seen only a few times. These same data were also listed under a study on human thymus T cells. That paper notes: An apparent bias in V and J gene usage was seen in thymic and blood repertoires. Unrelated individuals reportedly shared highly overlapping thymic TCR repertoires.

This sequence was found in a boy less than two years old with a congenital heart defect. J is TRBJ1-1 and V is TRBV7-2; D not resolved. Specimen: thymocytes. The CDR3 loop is CASSFKEGKPEAFF. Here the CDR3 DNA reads TGTGCCAGCAGCTTTAAGGAGGGTAAGCCTGAAGCTTTCTTT.